These 26 T cell receptor beta chains originate from one sample sequenced in a study of T cell clones after liver transplantation. TCRdb's copy holds only in-frame clones and misses some; the assay was immunoSEQ multiplex PCR. The table includes around 20,000 clones, approximately 89% detected once. This specimen consisted of CD8+ T cells from blood, obtained before liver transplant. The receptors shown here come from a human donor who received a liver transplant.

The chain couples TRBV9 to TRBJ2-1; perhaps D is TRBD1 or TRBD2 (5 bases each). Germline assignment: CDR1 SGDLS and CDR2 YYNGEE. This CDR3 has 12 amino acids. The V end was cut by 0 bases, the J end by 10 bases, with 8 bases between. DNA of the CDR3: TGTGCCAGCAGCGTAGAAGGGGAGGAGCAGTTCTTC. It yields the protein CASSVEGEEQFF.

The chain uses TRBV2 and TRBJ2-3, with a possible D match to TRBD1 (6 bases). Germline V gene sequence: CDR1 SNHLY, CDR2 FYNNEI. Trimming shortened V by 5 bases and J by 6 bases, and 15 bases separated the two germline ends. The CDR3 totals 14 residues. The CDR3 DNA sequence: TGTGCCAGCAGTTTAACAGGGCCTCGGGATACGCAGTATTTT. Encoded protein: CASSLTGPRDTQYF.

The rearrangement uses TRBV19 and TRBJ2-5; perhaps TRBD1 as D (6 bases). The CDR3 runs to 15 residues. V shed 0 bases and J shed 0 bases, with 8 bases lying between them. Germline V CDR1 and CDR2: LNHDA, SQIVND (reference sequence). The CDR3 DNA sequence: TGTGCCAGTAGTATAGATGGGGGCTACCAAGAGACCCAGTACTTC. Translated, it gives CASSIDGGYQETQYF.

The rearrangement joins TRBV7-9 to TRBJ1-5; no clear D. Trimming stripped 1 base from V and 4 bases from J, with 2 bases between. This CDR3 region has 12 residues. Germline V gene sequence: CDR1 SEHNR, CDR2 FQNEAQ (reference sequence). The CDR3 DNA reads TGTGCCAGCAGCTTAGTGAATCAGCCCCAGCATTTT. It encodes CASSLVNQPQHF.

The chain is built from TRBV2 and TRBJ2-4; no clear D gene. The CDR3 totals 15 residues. Germline-derived CDR1 and CDR2 are SNHLY and FYNNEI. Deletions cut 4 bases from V and 0 bases from J, with 10 bases between. CDR3 amino acids: CASSGLSLAKNIQYF. Written as DNA, the CDR3 is TGTGCCAGCAGTGGGCTGTCTCTAGCCAAAAACATTCAGTACTTC.

The chain has TRBV4-1 and TRBJ1-5; maybe TRBD1 (5 bases). The CDR3 has 14 residues. Germline V gene lookup returns CDR1 MGHRA and CDR2 YSYEKL. Trimming shortened V by 6 bases and J by 6 bases, and 15 bases separated the two germline ends. The CDR3 loop is CASRSEGPGQPQHF. The DNA of the CDR3 is TGCGCCAGCAGATCTGAGGGGCCGGGTCAGCCCCAGCATTTT.

The CDR3 nucleotides read TGTGCCAGCAGCTCCGGGACTTTGTTTCAAGAGACCCAGTACTTC. The encoded protein is CASSSGTLFQETQYF. The chain couples TRBV7-6 to TRBJ2-5, with D perhaps TRBD2 (6 bases). This CDR3 is 15 amino acids long. The V end lost 4 bases, the J end lost 2 bases, and 14 bases lay between the germline ends. Germline CDR1 is SGHVS and CDR2 is FNYEAQ.

As concerns this clone: Its ends do not fully match the called genes, so a read error is possible. The chain links TRBV19 to TRBJ2-1; 13 bases agree with TRBD2. The CDR3 consists of 18 residues. Per the germline V gene, CDR1 is LNHDA and CDR2 is SQIVND (reference sequence). CDR3 loop: CASSITSGLAGPYTEQFF. The DNA of the CDR3 is TGTGCCAGTAGTATCACCTCGGGACTAGCGGGGCCTTACACTGAGCAGTTCTTC.

This chain links TRBV28 with TRBJ1-1; D perhaps matches TRBD1 (5 bases). CDR3 length: 18 residues. Between the trimmed V and J ends, which lost 3 bases and 2 bases, there was a span of 22 bases. Germline assignment: CDR1 MDHEN and CDR2 SYDVKM. This chain's CDR3 is CASSLWDFIGGPNTEAFF. DNA for the CDR3: TGTGCCAGCAGTTTGTGGGACTTCATCGGGGGACCAAACACTGAAGCTTTCTTT.

The rearrangement uses TRBV7-9 and TRBJ2-2, with D unclear. The CDR3 length is 17 residues. V lost 5 bases, J lost 0 bases, and 16 bases lay in between. CDR1 and CDR2 (germline): SEHNR, FQNEAQ (reference sequence). The CDR3 here is CASSTIGGNANTGELFF. The DNA of the CDR3 is TGTGCCAGCAGCACAATCGGCGGAAACGCGAACACCGGGGAGCTGTTTTTT. The full variable domain, its missing parts supplied by reference TRBV7-9 and TRBJ2-2, is DTGVSQNPRHKITKRGQNVTFRCDPISEHNRLYWYRQTLGQGPEFLTYFQNEAQLEKSRLLSDRFSAERPKGSFSTLEIQRTEQGDSAMYLCASSTIGGNANTGELFFGEGSRLTVL.

The rearrangement links TRBV28 to TRBJ2-7; 11 positions agree with TRBD1. This CDR3 contains 13 residues. The germline V gene encodes CDR1 MDHEN and CDR2 SYDVKM. V lost 5 bases, J lost 4 bases, and 1 base stayed unmatched. DNA of the CDR3: TGTGCCAGCAGTCGGGACAGGGGGTACGAGCAGTACTTC. It is translated as CASSRDRGYEQYF.

The chain has TRBV1 and TRBJ2-3; the table assigns TRBD2, which was not confirmed against the DNA. TRBV1 is noted as a pseudogene. This CDR3 is 18 amino acids long. The CDR3 here is CTSRSSTVAGVSGDTQYF. In DNA, the CDR3 is TGCACCAGCAGAAGTTCAACCGTAGCGGGGGTAAGTGGAGATACGCAGTATTTT.

The chain is built from TRBV5-6 and TRBJ2-7; D call uncertain. Per the germline V gene, CDR1 is SGHDT and CDR2 is YYEEEE. This CDR3 has 14 amino acids. V dropped 4 bases and J dropped 4 bases, with 15 bases sitting between them. CDR3 sequence (DNA): TGTGCCAGCAGCCTTTACCCTGCAGATTACGAGCAGTACTTC. It is translated as CASSLYPADYEQYF. Full variable domain (remainder filled in from reference TRBV5-6 and TRBJ2-7): DAGVTQSPTHLIKTRGQQVTLRCSPKSGHDTVSWYQQALGQGPQFIFQYYEEEERQRGNFPDRFSGHQFPNYSSELNVNALLLGDSALYLCASSLYPADYEQYFGPGTRLTVT.

This rearrangement joins TRBV27 to TRBJ2-1, with TRBD2 matching over 7 bases. J gave up 6 bases and V 7 bases, and 6 bases lay outside the gene matches. Per germline, CDR1 MNHEY and CDR2 SMNVEV (reference sequence). The CDR3 runs 13 residues. The CDR3 nucleotides read TGTGCCAGCACCCCCTGGGGGGGCAATGAGCAGTTCTTC. Protein: CASTPWGGNEQFF.

The J gene is TRBJ1-2, the V gene TRBV9; TRBD1 aligns across 12 bases. The V segment lost 3 bases and the J segment 2 bases; nucleotides outside the gene matches: 8. Germline V gives CDR1 SGDLS, CDR2 YYNGEE. The CDR3 runs to 17 residues. This CDR3 reads CASSEPGTGGFNYGYTF. As DNA, the CDR3 is TGTGCCAGCAGCGAACCCGGGACAGGGGGCTTCAACTATGGCTACACCTTC.

The rearrangement links TRBV5-1 to TRBJ2-2; 7 nucleotides match TRBD1. Germline assignment: CDR1 SGHRS and CDR2 YFSETQ. This CDR3 contains 12 residues. The ends lost 4 bases at V and 9 bases at J; junction bases unmatched: 3. CDR3 coding DNA: TGCGCCAGCAGCCTGACAGGGTGGGAGCTGTTTTTT. Translated, it gives CASSLTGWELFF.

This chain links TRBV7-9 with TRBJ1-1; TRBD1 aligns across 7 bases. The CDR3 loop spans 16 amino acids. The V gene's germline CDR1 is SEHNR and CDR2 FQNEAQ (reference sequence). The J segment lost 6 bases and the V segment lost 5 bases, leaving 15 bases of the junction unmatched. CDR3 sequence: CASSPRGGGGGSEAFF. The CDR3 DNA sequence: TGTGCCAGCAGCCCCAGGGGGGGCGGCGGGGGGTCTGAAGCTTTCTTT.

The rearrangement uses TRBV4-1 and TRBJ2-7; the D call may be TRBD1 or TRBD2 (6 bases each). Germline values: CDR1 MGHRA, CDR2 YSYEKL. The CDR3 sequence is 16 residues long. The germline V and J ends were trimmed by 0 bases and 0 bases, with 12 bases remaining between them. The CDR3 reads CASSQDGGGSSYEQYF. As DNA, the CDR3 is TGCGCCAGCAGCCAAGACGGAGGGGGGAGCTCCTACGAGCAGTACTTC.

As concerns this clone: Other DNA sequences in the sample encode the same CDR3. The chain links TRBV7-9 to TRBJ2-7, with D unclear. CDR3 length: 11 amino acids. Germline values: CDR1 SEHNR, CDR2 FQNEAQ (reference sequence). With 4 bases removed from V and 4 bases from J, the gap between germline ends came to 5 bases. The CDR3 protein is CASSSNYEQYF. The CDR3 nucleotides read TGTGCCAGCAGCTCCAATTACGAGCAGTACTTC.

The J gene is TRBJ2-3, the V gene TRBV5-1; D possibly uses TRBD1 or TRBD2 (5 bases each). With 0 bases removed from V and 2 bases from J, the gap between germline ends came to 16 bases. This CDR3 spans 17 amino acids. In germline, CDR1 is SGHRS, CDR2 YFSETQ. This CDR3 is CASSLAVGDGDTDTQYF. The CDR3 DNA sequence: TGCGCCAGCAGCTTGGCAGTAGGGGACGGAGACACAGATACGCAGTATTTT.

The CDR3: CSARGISYEQYF. As DNA, the CDR3 is TGCAGCGCTCGCGGGATCTCCTACGAGCAGTACTTC. The chain has TRBV29-1 and TRBJ2-7, with TRBD2 as a possible D gene (6 bases). The ends were cut back, 7 bases at V and 0 bases at J, with 10 bases in the middle. The germline V gene encodes CDR1 SQVTM and CDR2 ANQGSEA. This CDR3 has 12 amino acids.

This chain uses TRBV6-5 with TRBJ2-7, with 7 bases matching TRBD2. J was trimmed by 3 bases and V by 0 bases; bases with no gene match: 2. Germline CDR1 reads MNHEY; CDR2 reads SVGAGI. The CDR3 spans 14 residues. The CDR3 sequence is CASSYSERGYEQYF. The CDR3 region has the DNA TGTGCCAGCAGTTACTCGGAGCGGGGCTACGAGCAGTACTTC.

The CDR3 nucleotides read TGTGCCAGCAGCTTAGGAGTCCACGCCTACGAGCAGTACTTC. It yields the protein CASSLGVHAYEQYF. The V and J genes are TRBV13 and TRBJ2-7; no firm D call. Trimming left V 0 bases short and J 2 bases short, with 8 bases between. The CDR3 is 14 residues long. Germline V gives CDR1 PRHDT, CDR2 FYEKMQ (reference sequence).

The chain carries TRBV7-3 and TRBJ2-1; D perhaps matches TRBD2 (7 bases). The CDR3 extends over 14 amino acids. V shed 1 base and J shed 8 bases, with 12 bases lying between them. The V gene's germline CDR1 is SGHTA and CDR2 FQGTGA. CDR3 DNA: TGTGCCAGCAGCTTAATGTCGGGGGGCGATGAGCAGTTCTTC. Protein: CASSLMSGGDEQFF.

The V call is TRBV12-5, the J call TRBJ1-1; the match to TRBD1 covers 7 bases. Per the germline V gene, CDR1 is LGHNT and CDR2 is FRNRAP. The CDR3 totals 14 residues. The V and J ends lost 5 bases and 2 bases, in that order; junction bases with no gene match: 5. In nucleotides, the CDR3 is TGTGCTAGTGGTACCGACAGGGTCAACACTGAAGCTTTCTTT. This codes for CASGTDRVNTEAFF.

V usage is TRBV19 and J usage is TRBJ2-6; the D is unclear. Deletions cut 3 bases from V and 12 bases from J, with 6 bases between. The germline CDR1 and CDR2 sequences are LNHDA and SQIVND (reference sequence). The CDR3 is 11 residues long. The CDR3 region has the DNA TGTGCCAGTAGTATGGGATTCGTCCTGACTTTC. Its protein is CASSMGFVLTF.